The sequence of this T cell receptor beta chain was determined in a study of T cells in Graves' hyperthyroidism and ophthalmopathy. Overall study findings and caveats: Classification by a 13 V-J model distinguished ophthalmopathy from stable hyperthyroidism.

This CDR3 comprises 14 residues. Germline CDR1 reads ENHRY; CDR2 reads SYGVKD. The TCR beta CDR3 regions underwent amplification using RNA transcripts as the source. Using the HTBI primer set, a first-round RT-PCR was run on the TCR CDR3. Via MiXCR, TCRdb re-called the multiplex PCR reads, giving one row per CDR3 protein. In the table there are roughly 700,000 distinct CDR3 sequences, under 45% of which are singletons. In the case of this clonotype: Its antigen is undetermined. Sequence at one end of the junction differs from germline and may be a read error.

The V gene is TRBV10-3, the J gene TRBJ2-7; 9 positions agree with TRBD2. The receptor's source is a middle-aged woman with Graves' hyperthyroidism. Specimen: blood. CDR3 loop: CASSWTSEPYEQYF. CDR3 sequence (DNA): TGTGCCAGCAGTTGGACTAGCGAACCCTACGAGCAGTACTTC.